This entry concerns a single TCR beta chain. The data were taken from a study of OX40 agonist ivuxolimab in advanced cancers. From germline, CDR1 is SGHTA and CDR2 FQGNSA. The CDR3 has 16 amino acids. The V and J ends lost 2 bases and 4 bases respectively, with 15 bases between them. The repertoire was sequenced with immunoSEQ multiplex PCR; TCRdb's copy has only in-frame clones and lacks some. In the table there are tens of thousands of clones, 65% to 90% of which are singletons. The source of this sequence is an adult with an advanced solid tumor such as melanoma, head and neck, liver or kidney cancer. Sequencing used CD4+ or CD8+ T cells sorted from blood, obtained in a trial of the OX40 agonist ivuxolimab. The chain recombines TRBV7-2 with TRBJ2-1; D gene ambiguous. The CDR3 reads CASSLNRLPLYNEQFF. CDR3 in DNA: TGTGCCAGCAGCTTAAACCGCCTTCCCCTGTACAATGAGCAGTTCTTC.